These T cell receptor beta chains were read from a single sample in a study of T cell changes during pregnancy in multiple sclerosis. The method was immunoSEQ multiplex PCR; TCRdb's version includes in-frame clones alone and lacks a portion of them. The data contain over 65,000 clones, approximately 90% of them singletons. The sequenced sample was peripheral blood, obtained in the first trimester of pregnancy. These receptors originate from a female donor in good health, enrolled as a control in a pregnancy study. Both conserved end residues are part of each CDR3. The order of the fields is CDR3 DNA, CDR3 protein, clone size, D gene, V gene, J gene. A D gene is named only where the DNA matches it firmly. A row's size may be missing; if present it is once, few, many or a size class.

CDR3 DNA: TGTGCCAGCAGTTTCTTGCGGGGGCTGGGGGAGACCCAGTACTTC
CDR3 protein: CASSFLRGLGETQYF
clone size: once
D gene: -
V gene: TRBV6-5
J gene: TRBJ2-5

CDR3 DNA: TGTGCCAGCAGTCCCCGACAGGTCGCGAACACTGAAGCTTTCTTT
CDR3 protein: CASSPRQVANTEAFF
clone size: -
D gene: -
V gene: TRBV6-5
J gene: TRBJ1-1

CDR3 DNA: TGTGCCAGCTCCCAGTGGGGGGAAGAGACCCAGTACTTC
CDR3 protein: CASSQWGEETQYF
clone size: -
D gene: -
V gene: TRBV18
J gene: TRBJ2-5

CDR3 DNA: TGTGCCAGCAGCTTGGGGGGGAGCGGGGGAGCCTACGAGCAGTACTTC
CDR3 protein: CASSLGGSGGAYEQYF
clone size: -
D gene: TRBD2
V gene: TRBV5-4
J gene: TRBJ2-7

CDR3 DNA: TGCGCCAGCAGCCTGGACAGAATTGGCTCTGGAAACACCATATATTTT
CDR3 protein: CASSLDRIGSGNTIYF
clone size: -
D gene: -
V gene: TRBV4-3
J gene: TRBJ1-3

CDR3 DNA: TGTGCCAGCAGCTCACGCGCCGGACTAGCGGGGAGCACAGATACGCAGTATTTT
CDR3 protein: CASSSRAGLAGSTDTQYF
clone size: -
D gene: TRBD2
V gene: TRBV7-9
J gene: TRBJ2-3

CDR3 DNA: TGTGCCAGCAGTTCTCCGGGGGACCAAGAGACCCAGTACTTC
CDR3 protein: CASSSPGDQETQYF
clone size: -
D gene: -
V gene: TRBV28
J gene: TRBJ2-5

CDR3 DNA: TGTGCCAGCAGTCGGACAGGCTACAATGAGCAGTTCTTC
CDR3 protein: CASSRTGYNEQFF
clone size: -
D gene: TRBD1
V gene: TRBV6-5
J gene: TRBJ2-1

CDR3 DNA: TGTGCCAGCAGCGCCCGGGACAGGGGCCAGCCCCAGCATTTT
CDR3 protein: CASSARDRGQPQHF
clone size: -
D gene: TRBD1
V gene: TRBV9
J gene: TRBJ1-5

CDR3 DNA: TGTGCCAGCAACCCACAGGGGACTGGGGCCAACGTCCTGACTTTC
CDR3 protein: CASNPQGTGANVLTF
clone size: -
D gene: TRBD1
V gene: TRBV6-6
J gene: TRBJ2-6

CDR3 DNA: TGTGCCAGCAGCTCCGAGACAGGGGGGGAAAAACTGTTTTTT
CDR3 protein: CASSSETGGEKLFF
clone size: -
D gene: TRBD1
V gene: TRBV5-4
J gene: TRBJ1-4

CDR3 DNA: TGTGCCAGCAGCGTAAGGGACAGGCGGCTCTCTGGGGCCAACGTCCTGACTTTC
CDR3 protein: CASSVRDRRLSGANVLTF
clone size: -
D gene: TRBD1
V gene: TRBV9
J gene: TRBJ2-6

CDR3 DNA: TGTGCCAGCCCCTGGGGGACAGGGGGGGTAGCTAACTATGGCTACACCTTC
CDR3 protein: CASPWGTGGVANYGYTF
clone size: -
D gene: TRBD1
V gene: TRBV7-2
J gene: TRBJ1-2